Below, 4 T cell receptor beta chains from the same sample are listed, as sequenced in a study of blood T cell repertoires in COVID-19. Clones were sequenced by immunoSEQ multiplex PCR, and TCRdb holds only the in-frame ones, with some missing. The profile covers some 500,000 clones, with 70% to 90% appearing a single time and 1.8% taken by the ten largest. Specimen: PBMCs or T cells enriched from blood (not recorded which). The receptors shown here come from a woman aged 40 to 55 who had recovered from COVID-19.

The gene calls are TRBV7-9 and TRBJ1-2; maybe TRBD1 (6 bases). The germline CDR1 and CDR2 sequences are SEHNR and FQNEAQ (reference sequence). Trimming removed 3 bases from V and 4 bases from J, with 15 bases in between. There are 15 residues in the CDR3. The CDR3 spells CASSFQSGGAYGYTF. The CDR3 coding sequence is TGTGCCAGCAGCTTCCAGTCGGGGGGCGCCTATGGCTACACCTTC.

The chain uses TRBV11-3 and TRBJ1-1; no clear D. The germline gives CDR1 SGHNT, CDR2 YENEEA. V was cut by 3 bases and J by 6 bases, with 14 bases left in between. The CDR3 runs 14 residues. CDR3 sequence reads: CASSFREGLPEAFF. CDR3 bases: TGTGCCAGCAGCTTCCGCGAAGGACTCCCTGAAGCTTTCTTT.

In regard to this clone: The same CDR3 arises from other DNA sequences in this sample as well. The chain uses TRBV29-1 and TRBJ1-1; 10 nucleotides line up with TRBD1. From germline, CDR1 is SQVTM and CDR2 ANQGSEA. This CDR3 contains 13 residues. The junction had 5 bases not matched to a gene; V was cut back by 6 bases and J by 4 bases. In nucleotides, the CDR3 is TGCAGCGTGGGGGGACAGGGGACCACTGAAGCTTTCTTT. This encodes CSVGGQGTTEAFF.

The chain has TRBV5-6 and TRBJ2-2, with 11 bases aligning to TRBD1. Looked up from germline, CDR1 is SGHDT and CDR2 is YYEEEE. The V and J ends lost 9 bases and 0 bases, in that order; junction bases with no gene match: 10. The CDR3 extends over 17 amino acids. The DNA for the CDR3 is TGTGCCACCACTACGGACAGGGGGCAATCGAACACCGGGGAGCTGTTTTTT. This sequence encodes CATTTDRGQSNTGELFF.